This T cell receptor beta chain was recovered during a study of T cell responses to AZD1222 COVID-19 vaccine. Broader study findings: Clonal diversity may have been underestimated in mostly white British donors. After the peak T cell response, and only then, were repertoires sampled.

Germline assignment: CDR1 SGHRS and CDR2 YFSETQ. The germline V and J ends were trimmed by 2 bases and 7 bases, with 18 bases remaining between them. This CDR3 comprises 15 residues. Profiled with immunoSEQ multiplex PCR; TCRdb holds only in-frame clones, not every one. The sample includes about 190,000 clones, around 92% of them seen just once. Note on this clone: Its cognate antigen is unknown.

The J gene is TRBJ2-5, the V gene TRBV5-1; D not resolved. The sequencing used peripheral blood, collected on day 0 of AZD1222 vaccination. The sequence came from an adult in good health. Here the CDR3 reads CASSFQRRFEVTQYF. For the CDR3, the DNA is TGCGCCAGCAGCTTCCAAAGACGGTTCGAGGTGACCCAGTACTTC.